A single sample is the source of the 14 T cell receptor beta chains below, sequenced in a study of T cell repertoires in cytomegalovirus infection. TCRdb analysed the reads with MiXCR anew, one entry per CDR3 protein. The profile shows about 230,000 distinct CDR3 sequences, 22% of them singletons. Material for sequencing was CD8+ T cells from PBMCs. The receptors here all came from a human donor in good health (CMV status not recorded). Some clones in this sample may be carry-over from other donors' samples.

The chain recombines TRBV19 with TRBJ2-7; 7 bases are shared with TRBD2. This CDR3 spans 13 amino acids. With V trimmed by 2 bases and J by 3 bases, 1 base remained unmatched. The germline CDR1 and CDR2 sequences are LNHDA and SQIVND (reference sequence). CDR3 in DNA: TGTGCCAGTAGTATACGGGGGGACTACGAGCAGTACTTC. The encoded protein is CASSIRGDYEQYF.

This clonotype was picked up many times. The rearrangement links TRBV11-2 to TRBJ2-7; D may correspond to TRBD1 or TRBD2 (6 bases each). Germline lookup yields CDR1 SGHAT and CDR2 FQNNGV. Trimming left V 5 bases short and J 6 bases short, with 20 bases between. The CDR3 length is 15 residues. For the CDR3, the DNA is TGTGCCAGCAGCACCCCAGAGGAGGGGGATGGCGAGCAGTACTTC. Encoded protein: CASSTPEEGDGEQYF.

This chain connects TRBV6-5 to TRBJ1-1; 8 positions agree with TRBD1. The CDR3 extends over 14 amino acids. The J segment lost 3 bases and the V segment lost 5 bases, leaving 5 bases of the junction unmatched. Germline V CDR1 and CDR2: MNHEY, SVGAGI. CDR3 region: CASSIIQGDTEAFF. The CDR3 bases are TGTGCCAGCAGTATCATACAGGGGGACACTGAAGCTTTCTTT.

Concerning this clonotype itself: A read error may explain this, as a much larger clone is one base away. The chain links TRBV7-6 to TRBJ1-2; weak D call: TRBD1 (6 bases). The germline gives CDR1 SGHVS, CDR2 FNYEAQ. CDR3 length equals 15 residues. CDR3 sequence reads: CASRLEAGANYGYTF. The CDR3 region has the DNA TGTGCCAGCCGCTTAGAAGCAGGGGCTAACTATGGCTACACCTTC.

There are a few counts of this clonotype. The chain links TRBV7-6 to TRBJ2-7; possibly TRBD1 for D (5 bases). With 1 base removed from V and 0 bases from J, the gap between germline ends came to 10 bases. This CDR3 contains 15 residues. CDR1 SGHVS and CDR2 FNYEAQ come from the germline V gene. The CDR3 nucleotides are TGTGCCAGCAGCTTAGAACAGGCCCCCTCCTACGAGCAGTACTTC. Protein sequence: CASSLEQAPSYEQYF.

To note about this clonotype: This may arise from a read error, as a much more abundant clone is one base away. The genes are TRBV28 and TRBJ1-5; D perhaps matches TRBD1 (5 bases). V gave up 3 bases and J gave up 6 bases, with 15 bases separating them. Germline V CDR1 and CDR2: MDHEN, SYDVKM. There are 15 residues in the CDR3. The CDR3 spells CASSLGIGGGQPQHF. In DNA, the CDR3 is TGTGCCAGCAGTTTGGGGATCGGGGGGGGTCAGCCCCAGCATTTT.

As concerns this clonotype: Mismatch with germline at one junction end may stem from a read error. The chain links TRBV6-1 to TRBJ2-7; a possible D gene is TRBD1 (5 bases). The CDR3 is 14 amino acids. Germline assignment: CDR1 MNHNS and CDR2 SASEGT. Written as DNA, the CDR3 is TGTGCCAGCAGGGAAGGGGTGTCGTTCGACGAGCAGTACTTC. This encodes CASREGVSFDEQYF.

This chain connects TRBV6-5 to TRBJ2-1; TRBD1 is a possible D gene (5 bases). Looked up from germline, CDR1 is MNHEY and CDR2 is SVGAGI. This CDR3 comprises 11 residues. Trimming removed 8 bases at V and 6 bases at J, with 8 bases between. DNA of the CDR3: TGTGCCAGCCGCAGGGTCAATGAGCAGTTCTTC. Amino acids: CASRRVNEQFF.

The gene calls are TRBV19 and TRBJ1-5, with D possibly matching TRBD1 (5 bases). V lost 7 bases to trimming and J lost 5 bases, with 18 bases between them. Looked up from germline, CDR1 is LNHDA and CDR2 is SQIVND (reference sequence). The CDR3 spans 15 residues. CDR3 in amino acids: CASIPAAGTDQPQHF. DNA for the CDR3: TGTGCCAGTATCCCGGCGGCAGGGACGGATCAGCCCCAGCATTTT.

The table lists this clonotype with many counts. The rearrangement uses TRBV7-6 and TRBJ2-1; 7 bases match TRBD2. The CDR3 spans 15 residues. Germline loops: CDR1 SGHVS, CDR2 FNYEAQ. Trimming cost V 5 bases and J 5 bases; bases outside gene matches: 9. This chain's CDR3 is CASSPWGTTDNEQFF. The CDR3 bases are TGTGCCAGCAGCCCCTGGGGGACTACAGACAATGAGCAGTTCTTC.

This clonotype showed up just a few times. The V gene is TRBV5-4, the J gene TRBJ1-4; no reliable D call. The CDR3 has 15 residues. Trimming removed 4 bases at V and 0 bases at J, with 10 bases between. Germline V CDR1 and CDR2: SGHNT, YYREEE (reference sequence). The chain's CDR3 is CASSPRGTTNEKLFF. CDR3 bases: TGTGCCAGCAGCCCCCGGGGAACAACTAATGAAAAACTGTTTTTT.

This chain joins TRBV12-3 or TRBV12-4 and TRBJ2-1; tentatively, D is TRBD1 or TRBD2 (6 bases each). V dropped 3 bases and J dropped 3 bases, with 15 bases sitting between them. The CDR3 is 16 amino acids. The DNA of the CDR3 is TGTGCCAGCAGTTTTGTGGGGGGCTGGGGCTACAATGAGCAGTTCTTC. It codes for CASSFVGGWGYNEQFF.

This clonotype was observed a few times. The chain carries TRBV10-3 and TRBJ2-5, with D possibly being TRBD1 or TRBD2 (5 bases each). CDR1 and CDR2 (germline): ENHRY, SYGVKD. V shed 4 bases and J shed 5 bases, with 11 bases lying between them. The CDR3 covers 13 residues. In DNA form, the CDR3 reads TGTGCCATCAGTGTGGGCAGGGAGGAGACCCAGTACTTC. It yields the protein CAISVGREETQYF.

The rearrangement joins TRBV18 to TRBJ2-5, with D perhaps matching TRBD2 (5 bases). Germline CDR1 reads KGHSH; CDR2 reads LQKENI. CDR3 length: 14 residues. V was clipped by 2 bases and J by 5 bases, with 12 bases between them. The CDR3 sequence is CASSPETIGETQYF. The CDR3 nucleotides read TGTGCCAGCTCACCAGAGACTATTGGGGAGACCCAGTACTTC.